The next 30 T cell receptor beta chains were all read from a single sample in a study of human T cells and chemical hapten exposure. Time point given: healthy volunteer bleed at 6 weeks. Total RNA was isolated from unfractionated whole blood. TCRdb re-analysed the RACE reads in MiXCR, keeping a single row per CDR3 protein. This table has about 79,000 distinct CDR3 sequences, about 8.6% appearing once. The sequenced sample consisted of whole blood. All receptors derive from a male donor in good health. Some clones in this sample may be carry-over from other donors' samples.

This clonotype has more than one count but fewer than ten. This sequence joins TRBV27 and TRBJ2-3; D gene uncertain. Trimming pared 7 bases from V and 0 bases from J, leaving 8 bases between. The CDR3 consists of 13 residues. Germline-derived CDR1 and CDR2 are MNHEY and SMNVEV (reference sequence). CDR3 region: CASTEVSTDTQYF. The CDR3 DNA follows: TGTGCCAGCACCGAGGTTAGCACAGATACGCAGTATTTT.

This clonotype was observed at least ten times. V usage is TRBV29-1 and J usage is TRBJ2-1; TRBD2 matches at 8 bases. Germline V gene data show CDR1 as SQVTM and CDR2 as ANQGSEA. The V segment lost 3 bases and the J segment 3 bases; nucleotides outside the gene matches: 4. The CDR3 has 14 amino acids. The CDR3 is CSVDAGTSYNEQFF. Written as DNA, the CDR3 is TGCAGCGTTGACGCCGGGACTAGCTACAATGAGCAGTTCTTC.

This sequence joins TRBV3-1 and TRBJ2-1; 8 bases match TRBD2. The CDR3 runs to 13 residues. J lost 12 bases, V lost 1 base, and 5 bases had no gene match. Per germline, CDR1 LGHDT and CDR2 YNNKEL (reference sequence). CDR3 DNA sequence: TGTGCCAGCAGCCAAGTTCCCGGGAGGGTGCAGTTCTTC. Encoded protein: CASSQVPGRVQFF.

The chain joins TRBV19 to TRBJ2-5, with D unresolved. Trimming cost V 5 bases and J 2 bases, with 9 bases left between them. The CDR3 consists of 13 residues. The germline V gene has CDR1 LNHDA and CDR2 SQIVND (reference sequence). This CDR3 reads CASSPDGQETQYF. In nucleotides, the CDR3 is TGTGCCAGTAGTCCGGATGGACAAGAGACCCAGTACTTC.

J is TRBJ2-1 and V is TRBV19; D unclear. CDR1 is LNHDA and CDR2 is SQIVND in the germline V gene (reference sequence). This CDR3 spans 12 amino acids. V lost 2 bases and J lost 9, with 8 bases in between. The CDR3 sequence is CASSIILGEQFF. The DNA for the CDR3 is TGTGCCAGTAGTATAATTCTTGGTGAGCAGTTCTTC.

The chain joins TRBV6-2 or TRBV6-3 to TRBJ1-5; a weak D match, TRBD1 (5 bases). Germline lookup yields CDR1 MNHEY and CDR2 SVGEGT. The CDR3 is made up of 14 amino acids. V lost 3 bases and J lost 9, with 15 bases in between. The CDR3 bases are TGTGCCAGCAGTTATTGGCAGGGAGGCCCGCCCCAGCATTTT. It is translated as CASSYWQGGPPQHF.

The rearrangement joins TRBV3-1 to TRBJ1-5, with a tentative D call TRBD1 (6 bases). Deletions cut 4 bases from V and 0 bases from J, with 16 bases between. CDR3 length: 17 amino acids. Germline V gene lookup returns CDR1 LGHDT and CDR2 YNNKEL (reference sequence). DNA of the CDR3: TGTGCCAGCAGCCCCGGGCACAGGGTTGATAGCAATCAGCCCCAGCATTTT. Protein sequence: CASSPGHRVDSNQPQHF.

The chain employs TRBV6-2 or TRBV6-3 and TRBJ1-5; D remains ambiguous. The CDR3 extends over 12 amino acids. V dropped 4 bases and J dropped 7 bases, with 8 bases sitting between them. CDR1 and CDR2 from the germline V gene are MNHEY and SVGEGT. CDR3 coding DNA: TGTGCCAGCAGTTGGGCCGGGCAGCCCCAGCATTTT. Its protein is CASSWAGQPQHF.

This clonotype has just a few counts. This sequence joins TRBV7-7 and TRBJ2-7; perhaps TRBD2 as D (5 bases). The CDR3 sequence is 14 residues long. Germline CDR1 reads SSHAT; CDR2 reads FNYEAQ (reference sequence). V shed 1 base and J shed 5 bases, with 12 bases lying between them. CDR3 bases: TGTGCCAGCAGCTTAGATCCGGCTAGCAACGAGCAGTACTTC. Its translation is CASSLDPASNEQYF.

This clonotype was seen at least ten times. In DNA, the CDR3 is TGTGCCATCAGTCCTTCAGCCTCGAGGCAAGAGACCCAGTACTTC. Residues: CAISPSASRQETQYF. This chain joins TRBV10-3 and TRBJ2-5, with no clear D. The CDR3 spans 15 residues. CDR1 is ENHRY, CDR2 SYGVKD, per germline. The ends were cut back, 5 bases at V and 2 bases at J, with 15 bases in the middle.

This chain uses TRBV12-3 or TRBV12-4 with TRBJ2-7, with D tentatively TRBD2 (6 bases). V dropped 4 bases and J dropped 0 bases, with 13 bases sitting between them. The length of the CDR3 is 15 residues. This CDR3 reads CASSWAGLSSYEQYF. CDR3 nucleotide sequence: TGTGCCAGCAGTTGGGCAGGACTAAGCTCCTACGAGCAGTACTTC.

Ten or more counts support this clonotype. The rearrangement joins TRBV12-3 or TRBV12-4 to TRBJ2-7, with 9 bases that match TRBD1. The CDR3 has 15 amino acids. With V trimmed by 6 bases and J by 0 bases, 6 bases remained unmatched. This CDR3 is CASSRGQGDSYEQYF. CDR3 in DNA: TGTGCCAGCAGCCGGGGACAGGGAGACTCCTACGAGCAGTACTTC.

This clonotype appeared a few times. The gene calls are TRBV20-1 and TRBJ1-2; D possibly corresponds to TRBD1 (6 bases). V was pared by 3 bases and J by 6 bases, with 20 bases between. Germline V gives CDR1 DFQATT, CDR2 SNEGSKA (reference sequence). The CDR3 spans 15 residues. This CDR3 reads CSASSPPGDRDGYTF. The DNA for the CDR3 is TGCAGTGCTAGTAGCCCCCCAGGGGATAGGGATGGCTACACCTTC.

This clonotype has at least ten counts. The chain recombines TRBV12-3 or TRBV12-4 with TRBJ2-2, with 8 positions matching TRBD1. The CDR3 has 12 residues. V shed 6 bases, J shed 6 bases, and the junction held 0 bases outside the gene matches. Written as DNA, the CDR3 is TGTGCCAGCAGACAGGGGGCCGGGGAGCTGTTTTTT. This sequence encodes CASRQGAGELFF.

A few counts support this clonotype. The chain recombines TRBV5-1 with TRBJ2-1, with 11 bases fitting TRBD2. There are 17 residues in the CDR3. Germline CDR1 and CDR2: SGHRS and YFSETQ. V shed 3 bases and J 2 bases; nucleotides not matched to a gene: 7. Here the CDR3 reads CASSSGLAGGTYNEQFF. CDR3 DNA sequence: TGCGCCAGCAGCTCCGGCCTAGCGGGGGGTACCTACAATGAGCAGTTCTTC.

V is TRBV12-3 or TRBV12-4 and J is TRBJ1-4, with D unresolved. CDR3 length equals 14 residues. Trimming took 3 bases from V and 1 from J, leaving 6 bases between them. The CDR3 sequence: CASSFSVTNEKLFF. Written as DNA, the CDR3 is TGTGCCAGCAGTTTCTCGGTAACTAATGAAAAACTGTTTTTT.

This clonotype has a handful of counts. The V call is TRBV6-5, the J call TRBJ1-6, with TRBD1 as a possible D gene (6 bases). Germline V gene data show CDR1 as MNHEY and CDR2 as SVGAGI. The CDR3 consists of 14 residues. V gave up 6 bases and J gave up 9 bases, with 15 bases separating them. CDR3 protein: CASRKQGLGSPLHF. CDR3 bases: TGTGCCAGCAGGAAACAGGGACTTGGTTCACCCCTCCACTTT.

This clonotype was detected a few times. V is TRBV29-1 and J is TRBJ2-3, with D unclear. The CDR3 spans 11 residues. Between the trimmed V and J ends, which lost 8 bases and 3 bases, there was a span of 9 bases. The germline V gene has CDR1 SQVTM and CDR2 ANQGSEA. The CDR3: CSSLRTDTQYF. The CDR3 DNA reads as TGCAGCTCGTTGAGGACAGATACGCAGTATTTT.

The chain employs TRBV5-6 and TRBJ2-1, with 13 bases lining up with TRBD2. The V segment lost 2 bases and the J segment 8 bases; nucleotides outside the gene matches: 1. Germline V gene data show CDR1 as SGHDT and CDR2 as YYEEEE. CDR3 length: 14 residues. DNA of the CDR3: TGTGCCAGCAGCTTAGGACTAGCGGGAGATGAGCAGTTCTTC. It codes for CASSLGLAGDEQFF.

This clonotype was counted a few times. This chain joins TRBV27 and TRBJ2-1, with 12 bases fitting TRBD1. This CDR3 is built from 17 residues. The germline gives CDR1 MNHEY, CDR2 SMNVEV (reference sequence). V lost 3 bases to trimming and J lost 9 bases; unmatched junction nucleotides: 12. CDR3 DNA: TGTGCCAGCAGTTTTTTAGACCGGGACAGGGGGCGCGGTGAGCAGTTCTTC. Translation: CASSFLDRDRGRGEQFF.

This clonotype came up many times. The rearrangement joins TRBV7-9 to TRBJ1-6; TRBD1 might be the D (5 bases). Between the trimmed V and J ends, which lost 10 bases and 8 bases, there was a span of 24 bases. CDR1 and CDR2 from the germline V gene are SEHNR and FQNEAQ (reference sequence). There are 16 residues in the CDR3. The CDR3 sequence: CAIFSGDARADSPLHF. Here the CDR3 DNA reads TGTGCCATTTTTTCGGGGGACGCCAGGGCGGATTCACCCCTCCACTTT.

The rearrangement uses TRBV7-9 and TRBJ2-7; D possibly corresponds to TRBD1 (8 bases). The V end was cut by 0 bases, the J end by 1 base, with 19 bases between. The CDR3 has 18 residues. Germline CDR1 SEHNR, CDR2 FQNEAQ (reference sequence). CDR3 sequence: CASSLALRAGQESYEQYF. In nucleotides, the CDR3 is TGTGCCAGCAGCTTAGCGCTCCGAGCGGGACAGGAGTCCTACGAGCAGTACTTC. The variable domain in full, completed from reference TRBV7-9 and TRBJ2-7, reads DTGVSQNPRHKITKRGQNVTFRCDPISEHNRLYWYRQTLGQGPEFLTYFQNEAQLEKSRLLSDRFSAERPKGSFSTLEIQRTEQGDSAMYLCASSLALRAGQESYEQYFGPGTRLTVT.

V is TRBV18 and J is TRBJ1-2; no reliable D call. There are 14 residues in the CDR3. From germline, CDR1 is KGHSH and CDR2 LQKENI. The V and J ends lost 1 base and 0 bases respectively, with 6 bases between them. The CDR3 here is CASSPQGTNYGYTF. The CDR3 DNA follows: TGTGCCAGCTCACCACAGGGAACTAACTATGGCTACACCTTC.

This clonotype was seen repeatedly, ten times or more. The gene calls are TRBV29-1 and TRBJ2-2; 7 nucleotides match TRBD1. Germline V lookup: CDR1 SQVTM, CDR2 ANQGSEA. The CDR3 has 12 amino acids. Germline trimming cut 6 bases from V and 5 bases from J; bases unmatched to any gene: 3. Here the CDR3 reads CSVVQGTGELFF. The CDR3, as DNA: TGCAGCGTGGTACAGGGGACCGGGGAGCTGTTTTTT.

The V call is TRBV2, the J call TRBJ2-1, with D uncertain. Trimming took 7 bases from V and 0 from J, leaving 16 bases between them. Per the germline V gene, CDR1 is SNHLY and CDR2 is FYNNEI. The CDR3 has 16 amino acids. The DNA of the CDR3 is TGTGCCAGCACACCTGAACAGCGCACCTCCTACAATGAGCAGTTCTTC. The encoded protein is CASTPEQRTSYNEQFF.

The table lists this clonotype with a few counts. The chain has TRBV5-4 and TRBJ2-4; D may correspond to TRBD1 or TRBD2 (5 bases each). This CDR3 comprises 13 residues. The V gene lost 5 bases and the J gene lost 8 bases, with 14 bases spanning the gap. The germline V gene has CDR1 SGHNT and CDR2 YYREEE (reference sequence). The CDR3 DNA follows: TGTGCCAGCAGTCGGGACCCCCAGGACATTCAGTACTTC. This sequence encodes CASSRDPQDIQYF. Variable domain in full (rest from reference TRBV5-4 and TRBJ2-4): ETGVTQSPTHLIKTRGQQVTLRCSSQSGHNTVSWYQQALGQGPQFIFQYYREEENGRGNFPPRFSGLQFPNYSSELNVNALELDDSALYLCASSRDPQDIQYFGAGTRLSVL.

In this sample, this clonotype turned up a few times. V is TRBV5-1 and J is TRBJ1-4; D might be TRBD1 (6 bases). The CDR3 is 16 residues long. Germline values: CDR1 SGHRS, CDR2 YFSETQ. The V and J ends lost 1 base and 7 bases respectively, with 17 bases between them. The CDR3 coding sequence is TGCGCCAGCAGCTTGAGTGCACAGGGAGGGAGTGAAAAACTGTTTTTT. Amino acid sequence: CASSLSAQGGSEKLFF.

This sequence joins TRBV6-1 and TRBJ2-1; 13 nucleotides agree with TRBD2. Germline CDR1 reads MNHNS; CDR2 reads SASEGT. Trimming at V came to 5 bases and at J to 2 bases, leaving 9 bases not matched to a gene. This CDR3 contains 18 residues. CDR3 sequence reads: CASSPPLGTSGTYNEQFF. The CDR3 DNA is TGTGCCAGCAGTCCCCCCCTAGGGACTAGCGGGACCTACAATGAGCAGTTCTTC.

The V call is TRBV27, the J call TRBJ2-5; perhaps TRBD1 as D (6 bases). Germline CDR1 is MNHEY and CDR2 is SMNVEV (reference sequence). With 6 bases removed from V and 2 bases from J, the gap between germline ends came to 10 bases. The CDR3 is made up of 13 amino acids. CDR3 in DNA: TGTGCCAGCAGAAGGGACACACAAGAGACCCAGTACTTC. Translated, it gives CASRRDTQETQYF.

The chain uses TRBV12-3 or TRBV12-4 and TRBJ1-5; D may be TRBD1 (6 bases). There are 14 residues in the CDR3. V was trimmed by 7 bases and J by 1 base, leaving 11 bases between them. The CDR3 DNA reads TGTGCCAGCACCATTAGGGGGAGCAATCAGCCCCAGCATTTT. Translation gives CASTIRGSNQPQHF.